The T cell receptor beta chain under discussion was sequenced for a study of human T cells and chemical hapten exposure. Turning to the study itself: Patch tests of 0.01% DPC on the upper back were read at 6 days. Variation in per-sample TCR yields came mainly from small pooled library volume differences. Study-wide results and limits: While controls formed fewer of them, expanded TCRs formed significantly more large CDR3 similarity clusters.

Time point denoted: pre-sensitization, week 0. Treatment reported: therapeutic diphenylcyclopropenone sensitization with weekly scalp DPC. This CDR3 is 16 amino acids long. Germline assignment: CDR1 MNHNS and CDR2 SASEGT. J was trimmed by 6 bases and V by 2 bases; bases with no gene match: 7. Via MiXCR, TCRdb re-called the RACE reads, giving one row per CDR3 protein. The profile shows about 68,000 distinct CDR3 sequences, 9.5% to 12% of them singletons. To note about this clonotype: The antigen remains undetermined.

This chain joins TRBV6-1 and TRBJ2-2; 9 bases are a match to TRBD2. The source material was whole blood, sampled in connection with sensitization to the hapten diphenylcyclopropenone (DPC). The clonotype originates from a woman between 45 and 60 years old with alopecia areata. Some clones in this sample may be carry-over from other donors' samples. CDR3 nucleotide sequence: TGTGCCAGCAGTGAATCGTATAGCGGGAGTGCCGGGGAGCTGTTTTTT. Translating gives CASSESYSGSAGELFF.